Each of the 22 T cell receptor beta chains below was sequenced from the same sample in a study of blood T cell repertoires in COVID-19. Measured with immunoSEQ multiplex PCR; TCRdb has only the in-frame clones, and not every one. The table records approximately 300,000 clones, roughly nine tenths of them present only once. Source material: PBMCs or T cells enriched from blood (not recorded which). These receptors all stem from a woman in her twenties or thirties who had recovered from COVID-19.

The rearrangement links TRBV7-9 to TRBJ2-1; 7 bases are a match to TRBD1. The CDR3 is made up of 16 amino acids. Trimming at V came to 2 bases and at J to 8 bases, leaving 12 bases not matched to a gene. Germline CDR1 is SEHNR and CDR2 is FQNEAQ (reference sequence). CDR3 nucleotide sequence: TGTGCCAGCAGCTTACGACCGGGACAGAAGTGGGATGAGCAGTTCTTC. Translating it yields CASSLRPGQKWDEQFF.

This clone was recorded a few times. The chain couples TRBV18 to TRBJ2-7; possibly TRBD2 for D (5 bases). Germline-derived CDR1 and CDR2 are KGHSH and LQKENI. V was clipped by 2 bases and J by 3 bases, with 11 bases between them. This CDR3 comprises 14 residues. The chain's CDR3 is CASSPLKGGYEQYF. CDR3 sequence (DNA): TGTGCCAGCTCACCATTAAAAGGAGGCTACGAGCAGTACTTC.

The CDR3 is CASSRLAGSQETQYF. In nucleotides, the CDR3 is TGTGCCAGCAGTCGACTAGCGGGGTCCCAAGAGACCCAGTACTTC. V gene TRBV3-1 (or the pseudogene TRBV3-2) combines with J gene TRBJ2-5; 11 nucleotides line up with TRBD2. Germline CDR1 reads LGHDT; CDR2 reads YNNKEL (reference sequence). The CDR3 extends over 15 amino acids. J lost 1 base, V lost 6 bases, and 4 bases had no gene match.

This chain joins TRBV7-2 and TRBJ2-7, with 7 bases matching TRBD1. V lost 1 base to trimming and J lost 0 bases; unmatched junction nucleotides: 6. This CDR3 contains 16 residues. In germline, CDR1 is SGHTA, CDR2 FQGNSA. CDR3 bases: TGTGCCAGCAGCTTAGTTGCCGGGGACAGCTCCTACGAGCAGTACTTC. It encodes CASSLVAGDSSYEQYF.

V usage is TRBV28 and J usage is TRBJ1-2; 8 bases are shared with TRBD1. Germline CDR1 is MDHEN and CDR2 is SYDVKM. This CDR3 has 13 amino acids. J was trimmed by 7 bases and V by 4 bases; bases with no gene match: 5. The CDR3 nucleotides read TGTGCCAGCAGTTCGACAGGGGCTCGTGGCTACACCTTC. This translates into CASSSTGARGYTF.

The V call is TRBV6-5, the J call TRBJ1-1, with a weak D call TRBD1 (5 bases). With 2 bases removed from V and 1 base from J, the gap between germline ends came to 11 bases. Germline V CDR1 and CDR2: MNHEY, SVGAGI. The CDR3 spans 15 residues. The CDR3 nucleotides are TGTGCCAGCAGTTACGCCGACAGAGGGAACACTGAAGCTTTCTTT. Translating it yields CASSYADRGNTEAFF.

The chain uses TRBV7-2 and TRBJ1-4, with no clear D. CDR1 is SGHTA and CDR2 is FQGNSA in the germline V gene. Between the trimmed V and J ends, which lost 5 bases and 5 bases, there was a span of 12 bases. CDR3 length: 14 residues. The CDR3 spells CASSLSGKNEKLFF. The CDR3 coding sequence is TGTGCCAGCAGCCTCTCCGGGAAAAATGAAAAACTGTTTTTT. Looking up the rest from reference TRBV7-2 and TRBJ1-4 gives the full variable domain: GAGVSQSPSNKVTEKGKDVELRCDPISGHTALYWYRQSLGQGLEFLIYFQGNSAPDKSGLPSDRFSAERTGGSVSTLTIQRTQQEDSAVYLCASSLSGKNEKLFFGSGTQLSVL.

The chain employs TRBV3-1 (or the pseudogene TRBV3-2) and TRBJ2-7, with 7 positions matching TRBD2. CDR1 and CDR2 from the germline V gene are LGHDT and YNNKEL (reference sequence). Trimming took 1 base from V and 3 from J; bases not matched to a gene: 3. The CDR3 is 14 residues long. CDR3 in DNA: TGTGCCAGCAGCCAAGGTTGGGGGGGCTACGAGCAGTACTTC. It translates to CASSQGWGGYEQYF.

The chain links TRBV6-5 to TRBJ1-1; D may be TRBD1 (6 bases). The germline V gene has CDR1 MNHEY and CDR2 SVGAGI. The V and J ends lost 6 bases and 3 bases respectively, with 17 bases between them. This CDR3 has 15 amino acids. As DNA, the CDR3 is TGTGCCAGCAGCCTAGGGTTCGGGGGGCACACTGAAGCTTTCTTT. Amino acids: CASSLGFGGHTEAFF.

CDR3 amino acids: CASSYLGTGGAGGYTF. CDR3 nucleotide sequence: TGTGCCAGCAGTTACCTCGGGACAGGGGGCGCAGGGGGCTACACCTTC. The V call is TRBV6-5, the J call TRBJ1-2; 12 bases are shared with TRBD1. The trim removed 2 bases at V and 8 bases at J, leaving 9 bases unmatched. Germline V gene data show CDR1 as MNHEY and CDR2 as SVGAGI. This CDR3 region has 16 residues.

The V and J genes are TRBV7-9 and TRBJ2-5; tentative D call: TRBD2 (6 bases). The CDR3 spans 14 residues. CDR1 and CDR2 (germline): SEHNR, FQNEAQ (reference sequence). Trimming cost V 6 bases and J 4 bases, with 15 bases left between them. The CDR3 region has the DNA TGTGCCAGCAGAAGGGACTCACGAACAGAGACCCAGTACTTC. Protein product: CASRRDSRTETQYF.

The chain employs TRBV30 and TRBJ2-1; a weak D match, TRBD2 (6 bases). The CDR3 has 13 amino acids. The ends were cut back, 5 bases at V and 0 bases at J, with 8 bases in the middle. Germline CDR1 and CDR2: GTSNPN and SVGIG (reference sequence). The CDR3 spells CAWGLYSYNEQFF. Here the CDR3 DNA reads TGTGCCTGGGGACTATACTCCTACAATGAGCAGTTCTTC.

This chain uses TRBV28 with TRBJ1-2, with D hard to call. Germline values: CDR1 MDHEN, CDR2 SYDVKM. The CDR3 consists of 11 residues. Trimming cost V 4 bases and J 5 bases, with 5 bases left between them. The CDR3 reads CASSSRYGYTF. The CDR3 DNA reads TGTGCCAGCAGTTCACGGTATGGCTACACCTTC.

The chain is built from TRBV28 and TRBJ1-5; D is undetermined. The V gene's germline CDR1 is MDHEN and CDR2 SYDVKM. The V end was cut by 1 base, the J end by 4 bases, with 8 bases between. CDR3 length equals 14 residues. CDR3 sequence (DNA): TGTGCCAGCAGTTTATCTCCGGTAAATCAGCCCCAGCATTTT. Translation gives CASSLSPVNQPQHF.

This clone has a single count. The rearrangement joins TRBV5-1 to TRBJ2-7; D not resolved. The CDR3 runs 13 residues. Germline CDR1 reads SGHRS; CDR2 reads YFSETQ. The V and J ends lost 4 bases and 6 bases respectively, with 14 bases between them. DNA for the CDR3: TGCGCCAGCAGCCTAGGTATAGTCGCCGAGCAGTACTTC. This gives the protein CASSLGIVAEQYF.

The chain couples TRBV7-6 to TRBJ2-2; 13 bases line up with TRBD2. This CDR3 contains 17 residues. V was pared by 5 bases and J by 6 bases, with 9 bases of the junction left unmatched. Germline values: CDR1 SGHVS, CDR2 FNYEAQ. This chain's CDR3 is CASSRRTSGSGAGELFF. CDR3 coding DNA: TGTGCCAGCAGCAGACGGACTAGCGGGAGCGGGGCCGGGGAGCTGTTTTTT.

The chain uses TRBV29-1 and TRBJ1-3; D is undetermined. The CDR3 consists of 12 residues. Between the trimmed V and J ends, which lost 4 bases and 1 base, there was a span of 5 bases. Germline-derived CDR1 and CDR2 are SQVTM and ANQGSEA. CDR3 region: CSVGSSGNTIYF. The CDR3 DNA follows: TGCAGCGTTGGCAGTTCTGGAAACACCATATATTTT.

This chain joins TRBV27 and TRBJ1-1; TRBD1 aligns across 10 bases. The CDR3 is 15 amino acids. The germline V gene has CDR1 MNHEY and CDR2 SMNVEV (reference sequence). The V and J ends lost 1 base and 5 bases, in that order; junction bases with no gene match: 4. The CDR3 is CASSLLRTGGTEAFF. Written as DNA, the CDR3 is TGTGCCAGCAGTTTATTAAGGACAGGGGGTACTGAAGCTTTCTTT.

The rearrangement links TRBV7-9 to TRBJ2-7; 7 bases map to TRBD1. The V gene's germline CDR1 is SEHNR and CDR2 FQNEAQ (reference sequence). This CDR3 has 13 residues. V lost 9 bases, J lost 1 base, and 6 bases stayed unmatched. For the CDR3, the DNA is TGTGCCAGTTACACAGGGGATTCCTACGAGCAGTACTTC. Protein product: CASYTGDSYEQYF.

The chain combines TRBV25-1 with TRBJ1-6, with D maybe TRBD1 (5 bases). Germline V CDR1 and CDR2: MGHDK, SYGVNS. The CDR3 has 16 amino acids. The germline V and J ends were trimmed by 6 bases and 9 bases, with 21 bases remaining between them. The CDR3 DNA reads TGTGCCAGCAGGCCCCCAGGGATTTCGACCCCTTCACCCCTCCACTTT. Translated: CASRPPGISTPSPLHF.

The V gene is TRBV18, the J gene TRBJ2-2; D might be TRBD2 (5 bases). V dropped 1 base and J dropped 1 base, with 7 bases sitting between them. Per the germline V gene, CDR1 is KGHSH and CDR2 is LQKENI. This CDR3 is 15 amino acids long. The CDR3: CASSPRRLNTGELFF. The CDR3 coding sequence is TGTGCCAGCTCACCACGGAGGTTGAACACCGGGGAGCTGTTTTTT. The whole variable domain, filled in from reference TRBV18 and TRBJ2-2, reads NAGVMQNPRHLVRRRGQEARLRCSPMKGHSHVYWYRQLPEEGLKFMVYLQKENIIDESGMPKERFSAEFPKEGPSILRIQQVVRGDSAAYFCASSPRRLNTGELFFGEGSRLTVL.

The rearrangement uses TRBV7-2 and TRBJ2-2, with TRBD2 as a possible D gene (6 bases). The CDR3 contains 17 residues. Germline V gene data show CDR1 as SGHTA and CDR2 as FQGNSA. The V end lost 2 bases, the J end lost 2 bases, and 15 bases lay between the germline ends. This CDR3 reads CASSLTGQGGNTGELFF. The CDR3 coding sequence is TGTGCCAGCAGCTTAACGGGTCAGGGAGGAAACACCGGGGAGCTGTTTTTT. Variable domain in full (rest from reference TRBV7-2 and TRBJ2-2): GAGVSQSPSNKVTEKGKDVELRCDPISGHTALYWYRQSLGQGLEFLIYFQGNSAPDKSGLPSDRFSAERTGGSVSTLTIQRTQQEDSAVYLCASSLTGQGGNTGELFFGEGSRLTVL.